These 5 T cell receptor beta chains share one sample of origin, sequenced in a study of blood T cell repertoires in COVID-19. Libraries were prepared by immunoSEQ multiplex PCR; TCRdb keeps only in-frame clonotypes and omits some of them. Here the sample spans more than 75,000 clones, roughly 91% being singletons. Sequenced sample: peripheral blood. Receptors originate from a woman older than 75 with active COVID-19.

The chain uses TRBV7-2 and TRBJ2-7; a weak D match, TRBD2 (5 bases). Germline V lookup: CDR1 SGHTA, CDR2 FQGNSA. V was cut by 1 base and J by 1 base, with 8 bases left in between. The CDR3 length is 14 residues. CDR3 sequence (DNA): TGTGCCAGCAGCTTAGAGAGGGTGTCCTACGAGCAGTACTTC. As protein: CASSLERVSYEQYF.

V usage is TRBV7-2 and J usage is TRBJ2-3; D is uncertain. Trimming removed 5 bases at V and 11 bases at J, with 14 bases between. CDR1 and CDR2 from the germline V gene are SGHTA and FQGNSA. The CDR3 loop spans 12 amino acids. The CDR3 bases are TGTGCCAGCAGCCCCCTAGGAGCGAGGCAGTATTTT. It translates to CASSPLGARQYF.

The gene calls are TRBV11-3 and TRBJ2-7, with D unclear. V lost 0 bases and J lost 3, with 6 bases in between. The germline gives CDR1 SGHNT, CDR2 YENEEA. The CDR3 contains 13 residues. The CDR3 is CASSLDTDYEQYF. In DNA form, the CDR3 reads TGTGCCAGCAGCTTAGATACAGACTACGAGCAGTACTTC.

As for this clone: One end of the junction is discordant with germline, which a read error may explain. The chain carries TRBV7-9 and TRBJ2-7; 9 bases are shared with TRBD2. Per the germline V gene, CDR1 is SEHNR and CDR2 is FQNEAQ (reference sequence). The CDR3 has 13 residues. The CDR3 protein is CASSSEPGTSKHF. The DNA for the CDR3 is TGTGCCAGCAGCTCAGAGCCTGGGACTAGCAAGCACTTC. The whole variable domain, filled in from reference TRBV7-9 and TRBJ2-7, reads DTGVSQNPRHKITKRGQNVTFRCDPISEHNRLYWYRQTLGQGPEFLTYFQNEAQLEKSRLLSDRFSAERPKGSFSTLEIQRTEQGDSAMYLCASSSEPGTSKHFGPGTRLTVT.

The chain is built from TRBV6-2 or TRBV6-3 and TRBJ2-7; 8 bases are shared with TRBD1. The CDR3 runs to 15 residues. Germline CDR1 and CDR2: MNHEY and SVGEGT. After removal of 5 bases from V and 5 bases from J, the junction contained 11 bases not matched to a gene. The CDR3 DNA follows: TGTGCCAGCAGTCCCGCCGGACAGGGAAGGAACGAGCAGTACTTC. Translated, it gives CASSPAGQGRNEQYF.